The sequence of this T cell receptor (beta chain) was determined in a study of CD8 T cells in Susac syndrome. Sequencing of TCR beta was performed on blood CD8+ T cells and on blood CD4+ T cells. Those who served as multiple sclerosis controls were treatment-naive patients with stable or active relapsing-remitting disease. Negative magnetic isolation gave CD8+ and CD4+ cells; FACS enriched CD8+ TEMRA. Germline CDR1 and CDR2: KGHDR and SFDVKD. Trimming removed 1 base at V and 4 bases at J, with 6 bases between. This CDR3 comprises 13 residues. With random hexamers, roughly 0.5 to 1 ug RNA was reverse transcribed. TCRdb re-called the immunoSEQ multiplex PCR reads with MiXCR, one entry per CDR3 protein. The sample lists approximately 150,000 distinct CDR3 sequences, approximately 93% seen once, with over 0.08% in the top ten.

The V gene is TRBV24-1, the J gene TRBJ2-5; weak D call: TRBD1 (5 bases). The receptor comes from a human donor with multiple sclerosis. The sequenced sample consisted of CD4+ T cells from PBMCs. In DNA, the CDR3 is TGTGCCACCAGTGATTTCCAGGGAGAGACCCAGTACTTC. Encoded protein: CATSDFQGETQYF.